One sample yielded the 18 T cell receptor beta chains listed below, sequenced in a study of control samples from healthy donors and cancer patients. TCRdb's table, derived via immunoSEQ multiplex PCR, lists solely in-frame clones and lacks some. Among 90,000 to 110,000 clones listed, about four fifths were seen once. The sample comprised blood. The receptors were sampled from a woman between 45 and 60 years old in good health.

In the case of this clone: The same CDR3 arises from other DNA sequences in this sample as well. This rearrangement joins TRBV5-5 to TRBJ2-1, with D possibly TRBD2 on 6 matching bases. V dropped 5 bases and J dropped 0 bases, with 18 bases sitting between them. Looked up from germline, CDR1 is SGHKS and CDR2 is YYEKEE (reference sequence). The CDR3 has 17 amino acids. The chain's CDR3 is CASRERDFQSSYNEQFF. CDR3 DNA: TGTGCCAGCAGGGAACGGGACTTCCAGAGCTCCTACAATGAGCAGTTCTTC.

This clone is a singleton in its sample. Here the CDR3 DNA reads TGTGCCAGCAGTTTAACTAGCGGGGCCACCGGGGAGCTGTTTTTT. Protein: CASSLTSGATGELFF. This sequence joins TRBV27 and TRBJ2-2, with TRBD2 matching over 10 bases. Germline-derived CDR1 and CDR2 are MNHEY and SMNVEV (reference sequence). J lost 4 bases, V lost 2 bases, and 1 base had no gene match. This CDR3 has 15 amino acids.

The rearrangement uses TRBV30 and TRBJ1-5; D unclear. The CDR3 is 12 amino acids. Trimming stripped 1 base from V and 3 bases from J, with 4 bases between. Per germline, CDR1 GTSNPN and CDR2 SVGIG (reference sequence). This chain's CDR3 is CAWSAANQPQHF. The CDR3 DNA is TGTGCCTGGAGTGCGGCCAATCAGCCCCAGCATTTT.

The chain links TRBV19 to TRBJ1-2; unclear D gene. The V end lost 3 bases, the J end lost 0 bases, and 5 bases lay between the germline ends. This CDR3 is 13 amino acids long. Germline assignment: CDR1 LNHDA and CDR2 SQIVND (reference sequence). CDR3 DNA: TGTGCCAGTAGTATGCTTTCTAACTATGGCTACACCTTC. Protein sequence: CASSMLSNYGYTF. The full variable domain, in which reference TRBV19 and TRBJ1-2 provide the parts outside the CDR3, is DGGITQSPKYLFRKEGQNVTLSCEQNLNHDAMYWYRQDPGQGLRLIYYSQIVNDFQKGDIAEGYSVSREKKESFPLTVTSAQKNPTAFYLCASSMLSNYGYTFGSGTRLTVV.

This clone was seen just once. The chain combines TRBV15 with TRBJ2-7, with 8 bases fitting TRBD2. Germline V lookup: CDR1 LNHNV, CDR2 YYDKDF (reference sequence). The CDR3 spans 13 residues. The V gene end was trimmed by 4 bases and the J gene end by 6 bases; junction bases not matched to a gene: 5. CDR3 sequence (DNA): TGTGCCACCAGCAAACGGGGGGGTCTCGAGCAGTACTTC. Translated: CATSKRGGLEQYF.

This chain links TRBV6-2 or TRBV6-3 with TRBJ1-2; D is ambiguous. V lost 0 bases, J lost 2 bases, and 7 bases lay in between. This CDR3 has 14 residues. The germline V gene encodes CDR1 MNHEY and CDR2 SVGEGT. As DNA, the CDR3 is TGTGCCAGCAGTTACTCGAGAGGGAACTATGGCTACACCTTC. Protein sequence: CASSYSRGNYGYTF.

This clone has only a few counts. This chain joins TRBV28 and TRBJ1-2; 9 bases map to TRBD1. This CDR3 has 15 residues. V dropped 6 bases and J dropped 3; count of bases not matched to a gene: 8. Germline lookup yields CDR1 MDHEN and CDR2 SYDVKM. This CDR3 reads CASSRGQGVYYGYTF. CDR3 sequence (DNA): TGTGCCAGCAGCCGGGGACAGGGAGTATACTATGGCTACACCTTC.

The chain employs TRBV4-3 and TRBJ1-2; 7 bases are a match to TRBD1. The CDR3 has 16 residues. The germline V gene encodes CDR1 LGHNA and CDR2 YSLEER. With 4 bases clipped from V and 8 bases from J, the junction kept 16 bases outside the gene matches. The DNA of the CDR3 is TGCGCCAGCAGCCGGGGGCGGCCAGGGTCAGGGGGGGGCTACACCTTC. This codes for CASSRGRPGSGGGYTF.

The CDR3 DNA reads TGCGCCAGCAGCCAAGATCTCTACAATGAGCAGTTCTTC. Its translation is CASSQDLYNEQFF. This rearrangement joins TRBV4-3 to TRBJ2-1; no definite D call. V was shortened by 0 bases and J by 3 bases, with 3 bases between the two germline ends. Germline assignment: CDR1 LGHNA and CDR2 YSLEER. This CDR3 is 13 amino acids long.

The CDR3 bases are TGCAGTGCAACGCTGGATACGCAGTATTTT. Its translation: CSATLDTQYF. The gene calls are TRBV20-1 and TRBJ2-3; D not resolved. The CDR3 spans 10 residues. Deletions cut 6 bases from V and 6 bases from J, with 7 bases between. From germline, CDR1 is DFQATT and CDR2 SNEGSKA (reference sequence).

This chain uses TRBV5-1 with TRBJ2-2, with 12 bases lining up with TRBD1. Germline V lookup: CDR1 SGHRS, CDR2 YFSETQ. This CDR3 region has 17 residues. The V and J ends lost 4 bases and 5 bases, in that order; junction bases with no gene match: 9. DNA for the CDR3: TGCGCCAGCAGCCTCCCATGGGACAGGGGGCAGACCGGGGAGCTGTTTTTT. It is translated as CASSLPWDRGQTGELFF.

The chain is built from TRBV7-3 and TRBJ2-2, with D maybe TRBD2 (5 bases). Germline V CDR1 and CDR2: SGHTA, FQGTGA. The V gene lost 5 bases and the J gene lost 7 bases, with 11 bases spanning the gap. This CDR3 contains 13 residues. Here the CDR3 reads CASSPGNGGELFF. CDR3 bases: TGTGCCAGCAGCCCGGGGAATGGCGGGGAGCTGTTTTTT. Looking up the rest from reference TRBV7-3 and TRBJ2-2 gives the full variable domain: GAGVSQTPSNKVTEKGKYVELRCDPISGHTALYWYRQSLGQGPEFLIYFQGTGAADDSGLPNDRFFAVRPEGSVSTLKIQRTERGDSAVYLCASSPGNGGELFFGEGSRLTVL.

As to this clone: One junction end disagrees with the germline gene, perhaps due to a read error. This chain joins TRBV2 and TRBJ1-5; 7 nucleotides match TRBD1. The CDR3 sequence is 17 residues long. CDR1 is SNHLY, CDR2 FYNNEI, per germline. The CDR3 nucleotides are TGTGCCAGCAGTCAAGCCGGGACAGTTCTCCGCAATCAGCCCCAGCATTTT. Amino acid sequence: CASSQAGTVLRNQPQHF.

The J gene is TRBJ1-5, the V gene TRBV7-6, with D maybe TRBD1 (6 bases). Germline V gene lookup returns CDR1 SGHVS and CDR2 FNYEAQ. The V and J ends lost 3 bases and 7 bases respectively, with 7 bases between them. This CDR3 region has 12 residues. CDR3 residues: CASSFQGQPQHF. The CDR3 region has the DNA TGTGCCAGCAGCTTTCAGGGGCAGCCCCAGCATTTT.

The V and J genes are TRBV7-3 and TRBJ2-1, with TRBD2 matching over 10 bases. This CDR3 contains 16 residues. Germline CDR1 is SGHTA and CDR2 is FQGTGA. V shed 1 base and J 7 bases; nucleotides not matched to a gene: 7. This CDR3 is CASSLRGTSERNEQFF. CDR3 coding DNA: TGTGCCAGCAGCTTAAGGGGGACTAGCGAAAGGAATGAGCAGTTCTTC.

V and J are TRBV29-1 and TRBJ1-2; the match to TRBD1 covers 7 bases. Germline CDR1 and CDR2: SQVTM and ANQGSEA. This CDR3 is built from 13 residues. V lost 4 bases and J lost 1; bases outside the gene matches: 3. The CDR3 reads CSVVQGRNYGYTF. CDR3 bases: TGCAGCGTTGTACAGGGGCGTAACTATGGCTACACCTTC.

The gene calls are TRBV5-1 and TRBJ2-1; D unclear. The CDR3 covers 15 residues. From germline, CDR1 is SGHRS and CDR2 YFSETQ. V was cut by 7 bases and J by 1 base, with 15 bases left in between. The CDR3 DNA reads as TGCGCCAGCCAGCGAGTTTCCTCATCCTACAATGAGCAGTTCTTC. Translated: CASQRVSSSYNEQFF.

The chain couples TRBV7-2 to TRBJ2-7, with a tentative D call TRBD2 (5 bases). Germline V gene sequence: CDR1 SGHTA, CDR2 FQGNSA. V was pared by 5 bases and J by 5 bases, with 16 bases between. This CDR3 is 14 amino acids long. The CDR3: CASSPLAGLNEQYF. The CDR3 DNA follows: TGTGCCAGCAGCCCCTTGGCGGGTCTCAACGAGCAGTACTTC.